This TCR beta chain is drawn from a study of T-cell reconstitution after alpha-beta-depleted transplantation in children. Preparation of the TCRbeta library was carried out with unique molecular identifiers. In TCRdb, the PCR reads were re-called with MiXCR into one record per CDR3 protein. The sample contains hundreds of thousands of distinct CDR3 sequences, 6% to 10% of which appear only once. CDR3 size: 13 residues. The V gene lost 3 bases and the J gene lost 5 bases, with 9 bases spanning the gap. Germline V gives CDR1 SNHLY, CDR2 FYNNEI. Regarding this clonotype: The antigen is undetermined.

Findings and caveats of the study: The authors attributed T-cell counts and diversity one year after transplant mostly to newly produced T cells.

The chain joins TRBV2 to TRBJ2-3, with D possibly TRBD1 on 6 matching bases. The source material was peripheral blood, sampled 360 days after TCRalphabeta/CD19-depleted stem cell transplant. The sequence was collected from a female patient aged 2-9 years who had a stem cell transplant for Fanconi anemia, so the T cells may come from the graft donor. For the CDR3, the DNA is TGTGCCAGCAGTGACAGGGGTGGAGATACGCAGTATTTT. It codes for CASSDRGGDTQYF.